The 30 T cell receptor beta chains presented below share a single source sample, sequenced in a study of blood T cells in healthy people across ages. The second PCR ran roughly 7 to 11 cycles with a sample-barcoded 5' primer and J-beta primers. TCRdb re-called the 5' RACE reads with MiXCR, one entry per CDR3 protein. Of approximately 940,000 distinct CDR3 sequences in the sample, 45% to 50% were seen once. The source material was blood. The receptors shown here come from a man aged 30 to 39 in good health.

V usage is TRBV5-1 and J usage is TRBJ2-1; D not resolved. The germline gives CDR1 SGHRS, CDR2 YFSETQ. There are 14 residues in the CDR3. The germline V and J ends were trimmed by 0 bases and 7 bases, with 11 bases remaining between them. CDR3: CASSLGSLANEQFF. The CDR3, as DNA: TGCGCCAGCAGCTTGGGCAGCTTAGCTAATGAGCAGTTCTTC.

The table lists this clonotype with a count of one. This chain connects TRBV28 to TRBJ2-1, with 7 bases identical to TRBD2. Germline lookup yields CDR1 MDHEN and CDR2 SYDVKM. The CDR3 spans 16 residues. V dropped 5 bases and J dropped 4; count of bases not matched to a gene: 11. The CDR3 sequence: CASSPMGEGLYNEQFF. Here the CDR3 DNA reads TGTGCCAGCAGTCCCATGGGGGAGGGACTGTACAATGAGCAGTTCTTC.

The chain carries TRBV12-5 and TRBJ2-5; TRBD1 is a possible D gene (6 bases). The J call is doubtful: the DNA matches TRBJ2-7 better. Per the germline V gene, CDR1 is LGHNT and CDR2 is FRNRAP. The CDR3 has 17 amino acids. The CDR3 spells CASGNFSGTFPPHEQYF. CDR3 sequence (DNA): TGTGCTAGTGGGAATTTCTCCGGGACATTTCCCCCCCACGAGCAGTACTTC.

This clonotype was picked up many times. Written as DNA, the CDR3 is TGCGCCAGCAGCCGAGCAGGGTCGGCTCTAACACCCCTCCACTTT. This gives the protein CASSRAGSALTPLHF. This rearrangement joins TRBV4-1 to TRBJ1-6; D is perhaps TRBD1 (5 bases). The germline V gene has CDR1 MGHRA and CDR2 YSYEKL. Trimming removed 4 bases at V and 11 bases at J, with 18 bases between. CDR3 length: 15 amino acids.

This chain connects TRBV6-2 or TRBV6-3 to TRBJ2-2, with TRBD2 matching over 10 bases. From germline, CDR1 is MNHEY and CDR2 SVGEGT. This CDR3 spans 17 amino acids. J gave up 0 bases and V 6 bases, and 7 bases lay outside the gene matches. The CDR3 region is CASSPIAGGPNTGELFF. Written as DNA, the CDR3 is TGTGCCAGCAGCCCGATAGCGGGGGGCCCGAACACCGGGGAGCTGTTTTTT.

The chain links TRBV11-2 to TRBJ2-5; 13 bases agree with TRBD2. Germline CDR1 SGHAT, CDR2 FQNNGV. After removal of 4 bases from V and 7 bases from J, the junction contained 18 bases not matched to a gene. The CDR3 is 19 residues long. The CDR3 reads CASSSLAGGFSGGFRTQYF. The CDR3 DNA reads TGTGCCAGCAGCTCACTAGCGGGGGGGTTCAGTGGTGGATTTAGGACCCAGTACTTC. Using reference TRBV11-2 and TRBJ2-5 for the parts outside the CDR3, the full variable domain is EAGVAQSPRYKIIEKRQSVAFWCNPISGHATLYWYQQILGQGPKLLIQFQNNGVVDDSQLPKDRFSAERLKGVDSTLKIQPAKLEDSAVYLCASSSLAGGFSGGFRTQYFGPGTRLLVL.

There are many counts of this clonotype. The chain has TRBV6-1 and TRBJ1-2; 7 nucleotides agree with TRBD1. V shed 4 bases and J 0 bases; nucleotides not matched to a gene: 2. Germline CDR1 is MNHNS and CDR2 is SASEGT. The CDR3 is 14 residues long. The CDR3 here is CASSGGTANYGYTF. The CDR3 nucleotides read TGTGCCAGCAGTGGAGGGACAGCTAACTATGGCTACACCTTC.

The J gene is TRBJ2-3, the V gene TRBV7-2, with 10 bases fitting TRBD2. This CDR3 spans 15 amino acids. From germline, CDR1 is SGHTA and CDR2 FQGNSA. The V segment lost 4 bases and the J segment 1 base; nucleotides outside the gene matches: 2. CDR3 nucleotides: TGTGCCAGCAGCTGCCTAGCGGGGGGCACAGATACGCAGTATTTT. It encodes CASSCLAGGTDTQYF.

The rearrangement uses TRBV3-1 and TRBJ1-5; D is unclear. Trimming stripped 1 base from V and 1 base from J, with 5 bases between. Germline-derived CDR1 and CDR2 are LGHDT and YNNKEL (reference sequence). The CDR3 has 14 residues. DNA for the CDR3: TGTGCCAGCAGCCAAGCAGCAAGCAATCAGCCCCAGCATTTT. Protein: CASSQAASNQPQHF.

The chain uses TRBV10-3 and TRBJ1-2; D not resolved. This CDR3 is built from 13 residues. V lost 6 bases and J lost 4, with 12 bases in between. Per germline, CDR1 ENHRY and CDR2 SYGVKD. The CDR3 here is CAISGVSAYGYTF. In nucleotides, the CDR3 is TGTGCCATCAGCGGGGTCTCTGCCTATGGCTACACCTTC.

In this sample, this clonotype turned up many times. V gene TRBV29-1 combines with J gene TRBJ2-7; a weak D match, TRBD1 (7 bases). V was shortened by 6 bases and J by 4 bases, with 19 bases between the two germline ends. The germline CDR1 and CDR2 sequences are SQVTM and ANQGSEA. The length of the CDR3 is 14 residues. CDR3 sequence: CSVQGGTVGYEQYF. Written as DNA, the CDR3 is TGCAGCGTGCAGGGCGGGACAGTAGGATACGAGCAGTACTTC.

The rearrangement links TRBV10-3 to TRBJ1-1, with a possible D match to TRBD1 (5 bases). Germline loops: CDR1 ENHRY, CDR2 SYGVKD. V was cut by 0 bases and J by 0 bases, with 11 bases left in between. The CDR3 length is 16 residues. The CDR3 loop reads CAISESRGGVNTEAFF. CDR3 in DNA: TGTGCCATCAGTGAGTCTAGGGGAGGGGTGAACACTGAAGCTTTCTTT.

The V and J genes are TRBV20-1 and TRBJ1-1; the D gene is possibly TRBD1 (6 bases). V dropped 0 bases and J dropped 5 bases, with 19 bases sitting between them. The CDR3 has 16 amino acids. The germline gives CDR1 DFQATT, CDR2 SNEGSKA (reference sequence). The CDR3 here is CSARDRGGASYTEAFF. CDR3 DNA: TGCAGTGCTAGAGATCGGGGGGGGGCAAGTTATACTGAAGCTTTCTTT.

This clonotype was seen more than once but under ten times. This sequence joins TRBV6-1 and TRBJ1-5; the D is unclear. V lost 7 bases to trimming and J lost 0 bases, with 10 bases between them. This CDR3 comprises 14 residues. Germline CDR1 MNHNS, CDR2 SASEGT. CDR3 coding DNA: TGTGCCAGCACACACGGGGATAGCAATCAGCCCCAGCATTTT. It codes for CASTHGDSNQPQHF.

The V gene is TRBV5-1, the J gene TRBJ2-1, with 11 bases aligning to TRBD2. Per germline, CDR1 SGHRS and CDR2 YFSETQ. CDR3 length equals 15 residues. With 4 bases clipped from V and 10 bases from J, the junction kept 10 bases outside the gene matches. The CDR3 reads CASSPGLAVLREQFF. The CDR3 DNA follows: TGCGCCAGCAGCCCGGGACTAGCGGTGCTTCGAGAGCAGTTCTTC. Variable domain in full (rest from reference TRBV5-1 and TRBJ2-1): KAGVTQTPRYLIKTRGQQVTLSCSPISGHRSVSWYQQTPGQGLQFLFEYFSETQRNKGNFPGRFSGRQFSNSRSEMNVSTLELGDSALYLCASSPGLAVLREQFFGPGTRLTVL.

This chain connects TRBV11-2 to TRBJ1-4; TRBD1 matches at 9 bases. V shed 5 bases, J shed 6 bases, and the junction held 13 bases outside the gene matches. Germline-derived CDR1 and CDR2 are SGHAT and FQNNGV. CDR3 size: 17 residues. This CDR3 is CASSGHTGGQGDEKLFF. CDR3 coding DNA: TGTGCCAGCAGCGGACATACAGGGGGCCAAGGAGATGAAAAACTGTTTTTT.

A note on this clonotype: As the CDR3 is not closed by the conserved phenylalanine or tryptophan, this likely results from a read error. The chain combines TRBV28 with TRBJ2-5; TRBD1 agrees at 7 bases. In germline, CDR1 is MDHEN, CDR2 SYDVKM. The V gene end was trimmed by 6 bases and the J gene end by 4 bases; junction bases not matched to a gene: 5. This CDR3 is 13 amino acids long. CDR3 protein: CASSPTGRETQYS. The CDR3 nucleotides are TGTGCCAGCAGCCCGACAGGGCGAGAGACCCAGTACTCC.

This clonotype has a handful of counts. The chain uses TRBV6-6 and TRBJ2-5; 9 bases align to TRBD2. This CDR3 comprises 16 residues. Germline V CDR1 and CDR2: MNHNY, SVGAGI (reference sequence). V shed 5 bases, J shed 4 bases, and the junction held 11 bases outside the gene matches. CDR3 amino acids: CASSGPYSGRGETQYF. CDR3 DNA: TGTGCCAGCAGTGGGCCTTATAGCGGGAGAGGAGAGACCCAGTACTTC.

This clonotype appeared a few times. A read error may produce the germline difference seen at one junction end. The chain uses TRBV28 and TRBJ2-2; 7 bases align to TRBD1. The CDR3 loop spans 14 amino acids. The germline CDR1 and CDR2 sequences are MDHEN and SYDVKM. The CDR3 coding sequence is TGTGCCAGCAAATTACAGGGGAACGCCGGGGAGCTGTTTTTT. It is translated as CASKLQGNAGELFF.

V usage is TRBV28 and J usage is TRBJ2-1; no clear D. Trimming took 3 bases from V and 0 from J, leaving 6 bases between them. CDR1 is MDHEN and CDR2 is SYDVKM in the germline V gene. The CDR3 spans 14 residues. The CDR3 DNA is TGTGCCAGCAGTTTTGTGAGCTCCTACAATGAGCAGTTCTTC. Its protein is CASSFVSSYNEQFF.

The chain is built from TRBV20-1 and TRBJ2-3; 9 nucleotides align to TRBD2. The germline CDR1 and CDR2 sequences are DFQATT and SNEGSKA (reference sequence). Losses at the gene ends were 4 bases for V and 2 bases for J; bases not matched to a gene: 7. CDR3 length: 15 amino acids. CDR3 sequence reads: CSATSGGNPTDTQYF. The CDR3, as DNA: TGCAGTGCTACGAGCGGGGGGAACCCCACAGATACGCAGTATTTT.

The chain has TRBV4-2 and TRBJ2-3; the D gene could be TRBD1 or TRBD2 (6 bases each). CDR3 size: 15 residues. The V end was cut by 1 base, the J end by 2 bases, with 10 bases between. CDR1 and CDR2 from the germline V gene are LGHNA and YNFKEQ. DNA of the CDR3: TGTGCCAGCAGCCAAGCGGGGGCCCTCACAGATACGCAGTATTTT. This gives the protein CASSQAGALTDTQYF.

V gene TRBV5-1 combines with J gene TRBJ2-1, with 7 bases matching TRBD1. Trimming cost V 2 bases and J 7 bases; bases outside gene matches: 9. The CDR3 is 15 residues long. Germline CDR1 SGHRS, CDR2 YFSETQ. The CDR3: CASSFTGQASNEQFF. The CDR3 DNA follows: TGCGCCAGCAGCTTTACCGGACAGGCGTCTAATGAGCAGTTCTTC. The full variable domain, in which reference TRBV5-1 and TRBJ2-1 provide the parts outside the CDR3, is KAGVTQTPRYLIKTRGQQVTLSCSPISGHRSVSWYQQTPGQGLQFLFEYFSETQRNKGNFPGRFSGRQFSNSRSEMNVSTLELGDSALYLCASSFTGQASNEQFFGPGTRLTVL.

The rearrangement links TRBV6-5 to TRBJ2-1; TRBD1 matches at 10 bases. The end of the DNA aligns better with TRBJ2-7, so the J call may be wrong. CDR1 is MNHEY, CDR2 SVGAGI, per germline. CDR3 length: 14 amino acids. In DNA form, the CDR3 reads TGTGCCAGCAGTCGACAGGGGGCGAGGAATGAGCAGTACTTC. As protein: CASSRQGARNEQYF.

The CDR3 loop is CASSLGTRLQETQYF. CDR3 bases: TGTGCCAGCAGCTTAGGGACTAGGCTCCAAGAGACCCAGTACTTC. The chain couples TRBV11-2 to TRBJ2-5; 7 bases match TRBD2. V lost 1 base to trimming and J lost 1 base; unmatched junction nucleotides: 3. Germline V lookup: CDR1 SGHAT, CDR2 FQNNGV. The CDR3 is 15 amino acids.

This sequence joins TRBV28 and TRBJ2-2; 7 bases align to TRBD1. There are 15 residues in the CDR3. Germline-derived CDR1 and CDR2 are MDHEN and SYDVKM. J lost 3 bases, V lost 5 bases, and 6 bases had no gene match. The CDR3, as DNA: TGTGCCAGCAGTCGTACAGGGGCGGACACCGGGGAGCTGTTTTTT. Its protein is CASSRTGADTGELFF.

The V call is TRBV4-1, the J call TRBJ1-2; D is unclear. V lost 0 bases, J lost 2 bases, and 7 bases lay in between. The germline gives CDR1 MGHRA, CDR2 YSYEKL. This CDR3 is built from 14 residues. CDR3: CASSQELGNYGYTF. The DNA of the CDR3 is TGCGCCAGCAGCCAAGAATTGGGGAACTATGGCTACACCTTC.

The chain combines TRBV14 with TRBJ2-2; D unclear. Trimming stripped 6 bases from V and 4 bases from J, with 9 bases between. The CDR3 covers 13 residues. Germline V lookup: CDR1 SGHDN, CDR2 FVKESK. In DNA, the CDR3 is TGTGCCAGCAGTAGCAGATTCACCGGGGAGCTGTTTTTT. Residues: CASSSRFTGELFF.

The chain carries TRBV12-3 or TRBV12-4 and TRBJ1-2; D not resolved. V was clipped by 6 bases and J by 4 bases, with 9 bases between them. The CDR3 has 12 amino acids. The CDR3 coding sequence is TGTGCCAGCAGGGTGGGGAGCTATGGCTACACCTTC. Translation gives CASRVGSYGYTF.

This clonotype was observed a few times. This chain joins TRBV20-1 and TRBJ1-1; D not certain. This CDR3 comprises 12 residues. Trimming pared 6 bases from V and 5 bases from J, leaving 13 bases between. Per germline, CDR1 DFQATT and CDR2 SNEGSKA (reference sequence). The CDR3 sequence: CSAPWRGTEAFF. CDR3 in DNA: TGCAGTGCCCCTTGGCGAGGGACTGAAGCTTTCTTT.